This TCR beta chain was sequenced during a study of T cells after yellow fever vaccination. The CDR3 runs to 15 residues. Trimming removed 0 bases from V and 3 bases from J, with 13 bases in between. Germline V gene data show CDR1 as SGHDT and CDR2 as YYEEEE. TCRdb itself ran the 5' RACE reads through MiXCR, one entry per CDR3 protein. The data hold under 70,000 distinct CDR3 sequences, with around 6.9% observed a single time. This clonotype occurred many times. The chain links TRBV5-6 to TRBJ2-7, with D tentatively TRBD1 (5 bases). This clonotype originated in a man aged 18 to 30 who received the YFV17D yellow fever vaccine. Sequencing was performed on CD8+ T cells sorted from PBMCs, taken on the day of the first yellow fever vaccination. The CDR3 DNA reads TGTGCCAGCAGCTTGGTAGATATAGGGGACTACGAGCAGTACGTC. Its protein is CASSLVDIGDYEQYV.